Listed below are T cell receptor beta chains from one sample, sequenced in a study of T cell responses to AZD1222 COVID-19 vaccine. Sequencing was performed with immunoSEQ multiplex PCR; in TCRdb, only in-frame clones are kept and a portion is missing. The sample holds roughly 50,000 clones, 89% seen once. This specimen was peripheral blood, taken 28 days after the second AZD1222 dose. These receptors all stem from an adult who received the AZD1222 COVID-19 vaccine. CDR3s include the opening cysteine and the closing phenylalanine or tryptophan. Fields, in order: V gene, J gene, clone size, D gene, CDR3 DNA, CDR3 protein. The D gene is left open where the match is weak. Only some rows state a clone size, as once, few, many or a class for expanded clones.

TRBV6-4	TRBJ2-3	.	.	TGTGCCAGCAGTGACTCGCTGGCGGGCGGCCGGGATACGCAGTATTTT	CASSDSLAGGRDTQYF
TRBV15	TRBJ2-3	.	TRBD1	TGTGCCACCAGCACCAGGACAGGGCACACAGATACGCAGTATTTT	CATSTRTGHTDTQYF
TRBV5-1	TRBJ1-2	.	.	TGCGCCAGCAGCCCGGAGGGGGAGCAGTGGGGCTACACCTTC	CASSPEGEQWGYTF
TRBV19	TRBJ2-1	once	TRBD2	TGTGCCAGTAGTCCGCGGGGGGTACATGAGCAGTTCTTC	CASSPRGVHEQFF
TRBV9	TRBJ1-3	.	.	TGTGCCAGCAGCGTATTCCAGCTCAGATGCTCTGGAAACACCATATATTTT	CASSVFQLRCSGNTIYF
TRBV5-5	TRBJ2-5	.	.	TGTGCCAGCATCGACCGGGTTAGAGAGACCCAGTACTTC	CASIDRVRETQYF
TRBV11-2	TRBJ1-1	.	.	TGTGCCAGCAGCTCCCGGACTGAAGCTTTCTTT	CASSSRTEAFF
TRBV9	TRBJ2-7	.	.	TGTGCCAGCAGCGTAGGTGACGGCTTATACGAGCAGTACTTC	CASSVGDGLYEQYF
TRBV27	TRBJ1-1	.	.	TGTGCCAGCAGTACAGTGGGGGCTAACACTGAAGCTTTCTTT	CASSTVGANTEAFF
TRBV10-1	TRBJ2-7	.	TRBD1	TGCGCCAGCAGCACCGGGACAGGGTTGGACGAGCAGTACTTC	CASSTGTGLDEQYF
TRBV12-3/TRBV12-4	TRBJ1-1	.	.	TGTGCCAGCAGTTTAACGGGTGACACTGAAGCTTTCTTT	CASSLTGDTEAFF
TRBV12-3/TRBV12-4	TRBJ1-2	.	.	TGTGCCAGCAGCGGAAACTATGGCTACACCTTC	CASSGNYGYTF
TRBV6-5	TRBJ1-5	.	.	TGTGCCACAGGGGAGGGGGGCGCCAGCAATCAGCCCCAGCATTTT	CATGEGGASNQPQHF
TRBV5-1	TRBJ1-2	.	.	TGCGCCAGCAGCTTGGGGAGTCAGGGGAATGGCTACACCTTC	CASSLGSQGNGYTF
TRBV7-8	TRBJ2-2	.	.	TGTGCCAGCAGCCCTAGTGGGGCAGGGAACACCGGGGAGCTGTTTTTT	CASSPSGAGNTGELFF
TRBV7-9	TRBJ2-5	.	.	TGTGCCAGCAGCTTAAGAGTACTACAAGAGACCCAGTACTTC	CASSLRVLQETQYF
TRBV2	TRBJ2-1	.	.	TGTGCCAGCAGTGAACTAGTCCTCTCCTACAATGAGCAGTTCTTC	CASSELVLSYNEQFF
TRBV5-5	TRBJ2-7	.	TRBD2	TGTGCCAGCAGCTTTGGAGCTAGCGGGGATGTCTACGAGCAGTACTTC	CASSFGASGDVYEQYF
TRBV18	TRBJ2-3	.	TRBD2	TGTGCCAGCTCACCTGTAGCGGGAGGGCCCGGCACAGATACGCAGTATTTT	CASSPVAGGPGTDTQYF
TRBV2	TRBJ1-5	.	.	TGTGCCAGCAGTGAAGCTCAGCTCCTCAATCAGCCCCAGCATTTT	CASSEAQLLNQPQHF
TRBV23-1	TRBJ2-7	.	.	TGCGCCAGCAGTCCCCCCCCCGGGATGGGGACACCCTTTATCCTGTTATCCTACGAGCAGTACTTC	CASSPPPGMGTPFILLSYEQYF
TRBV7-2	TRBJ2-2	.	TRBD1	TGTGCCAGCAGCTTTGCCAGGGGGACCGGGGAGCTGTTTTTT	CASSFARGTGELFF
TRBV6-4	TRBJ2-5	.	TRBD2	TGTGCCAGCAGTGTTAGCGGGGGAGAGACCCAGTACTTC	CASSVSGGETQYF
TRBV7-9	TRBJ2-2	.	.	TGTGCCAGCACCGCTCGGGGCACCGGGGAGCTGTTTTTT	CASTARGTGELFF
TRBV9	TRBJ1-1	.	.	TGTGCCAGCAGCGTAGGGAATCAGGGAGGGAAAGCTTTCTTT	CASSVGNQGGKAFF
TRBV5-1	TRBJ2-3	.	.	TGCGCCAGCAGCTTGCAGGGCACAGATACGCAGTATTTT	CASSLQGTDTQYF
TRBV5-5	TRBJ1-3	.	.	TGTGCCAGCAGTCCTTGGGGTGAAGCTGGAAACACCATATATTTT	CASSPWGEAGNTIYF
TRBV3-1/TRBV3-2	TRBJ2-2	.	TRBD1	TGTGCCAGCAGCCCGATCCCGGGACAGGCCAACACCGGGGAGCTGTTTTTT	CASSPIPGQANTGELFF
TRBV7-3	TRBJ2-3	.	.	TGTGCCAGCAGCGGGGGCTCAGATACGCAGTATTTT	CASSGGSDTQYF
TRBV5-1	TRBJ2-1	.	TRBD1	TGCGCCAGCAGCCCGGGACAGGACTACAATGAGCAGTTCTTC	CASSPGQDYNEQFF
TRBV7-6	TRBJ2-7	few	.	TGTGCCAGCAGCTCCCAGACAGGGAGGAACGAGCAGTACTTC	CASSSQTGRNEQYF
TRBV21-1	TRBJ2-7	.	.	TGTGCCAGCAGCGCCGTTGGCGAGCAGTACTTC	CASSAVGEQYF
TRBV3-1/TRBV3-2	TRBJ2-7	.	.	TGTGCCAGCAGCCAAGATAAGGAAACCGGGGAGCAGTACTTC	CASSQDKETGEQYF
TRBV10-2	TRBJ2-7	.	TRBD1	TGCGCCAGCAGGGGACAGATCTCCTACGAGCAGTACTTC	CASRGQISYEQYF
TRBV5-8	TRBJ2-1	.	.	TGTGCCAGCAGCTTGGCAGACGGGAGGGGGCGAGGGTACAATGAGCAGTTCTTC	CASSLADGRGRGYNEQFF
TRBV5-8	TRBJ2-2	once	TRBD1	TGTGCCAGCAGCTTCTACCGGGACAGGGCCGGGGAGCTGTTTTTT	CASSFYRDRAGELFF
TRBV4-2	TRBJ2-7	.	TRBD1	TGTGCCAGCAGCCCCTCCGGGACAGGGATTAACGAGCAGTACTTC	CASSPSGTGINEQYF
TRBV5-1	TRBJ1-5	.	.	TGCGCCAGCAGCTTGAGCTTCAATCAGCCCCAGCATTTT	CASSLSFNQPQHF
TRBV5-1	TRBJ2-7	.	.	TGCGCCAGCAGCTTCGGGAGCTCCTACGAGCAGTACTTC	CASSFGSSYEQYF
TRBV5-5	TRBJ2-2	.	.	TGTGCCAGCAGCTTGGAGGTCAGGAGTTTACCCGGGGAGCTGTTTTTT	CASSLEVRSLPGELFF
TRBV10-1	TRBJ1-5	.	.	TGCGCCAGAACAGAGGCAGAGCCCCAGCATTTT	CARTEAEPQHF
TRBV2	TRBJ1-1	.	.	TGTGCCAGCACTAAGATATTGAACACTGAAGCTTTCTTT	CASTKILNTEAFF
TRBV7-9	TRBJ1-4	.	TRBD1	TGTGCCACCCAGGGACAGGGCTTTGAAAAACTGTTTTTT	CATQGQGFEKLFF
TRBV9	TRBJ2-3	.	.	TGTGCCAGCAGCGCCCGGGGGGCTCGGACAGATACGCAGTATTTT	CASSARGARTDTQYF
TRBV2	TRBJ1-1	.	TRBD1	TGTGCCAGCAGTGAAGCGCAGGGGGCGAACACTGAAGCTTTCTTT	CASSEAQGANTEAFF
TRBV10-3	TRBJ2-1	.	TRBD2	TGTGCCATCAGCGACCTAGCGGGAGGGTACAATGAGCAGTTCTTC	CAISDLAGGYNEQFF
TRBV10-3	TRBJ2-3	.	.	TGTGCCTGTCGTGGGGTATCTAGCACAGATACGCAGTATTTT	CACRGVSSTDTQYF
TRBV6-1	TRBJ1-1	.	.	TGTGCCAGCAGTGAGTGGGGAAGTAAATCTGAAGCTTTCTTT	CASSEWGSKSEAFF
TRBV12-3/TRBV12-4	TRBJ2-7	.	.	TGTGCCAGCAGTAGACAGATGGACTACGAGCAGTACTTC	CASSRQMDYEQYF
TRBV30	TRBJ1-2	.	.	TGTGCCTGGAGTCCGCGGGGGATTAACTATGGCTACACCTTC	CAWSPRGINYGYTF
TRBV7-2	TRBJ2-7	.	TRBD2	TGTGCCAGCAGCTTAACTCTACAGACTAGCGTTGGATACGAGCAGTACTTC	CASSLTLQTSVGYEQYF
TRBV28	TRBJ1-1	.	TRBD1	TGTGCCATCGACAGGGGGCTAAACACTGAAGCTTTCTTT	CAIDRGLNTEAFF
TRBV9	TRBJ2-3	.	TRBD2	TGTGCCACCGGGGAGGGACTCACAGATACGCAGTATTTT	CATGEGLTDTQYF
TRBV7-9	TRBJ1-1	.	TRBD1	TGTGCCAGCAGCTTTGACAGGGAGGTCACTGAAGCTTTCTTT	CASSFDREVTEAFF
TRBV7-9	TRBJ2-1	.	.	TGTGCCAGCAGCCCTACACACGGGGCGAGTGAGCAGTTCTTC	CASSPTHGASEQFF
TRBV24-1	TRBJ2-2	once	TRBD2	TGTGCCACCAGTGATGTGAGGCGGGAGGCCGGGGAGCTGTTTTTT	CATSDVRREAGELFF